The 30 T cell receptor beta chains presented below share a single source sample, sequenced in a study of low-dose radiotherapy and immunotherapy resistance in tumors. Both TCRalpha and TCRbeta chains were reverse transcribed with V-gene-specific primers. TCRs were put through approximately 20 PCR cycles of amplification with Phusion. A constant-region primer and the V-primer adapter served as the primer pair. TCRdb processed the reads anew with MiXCR; each CDR3 protein has one entry. This table has around 90,000 distinct CDR3 sequences, 15% to 20% appearing once. Time point noted: before trial treatment. This material consisted of PBMCs, taken before treatment. The receptors stem from a male donor with prostate cancer.

This clonotype was recorded at least ten times. The chain carries TRBV29-1 and TRBJ1-1; the D is unclear. CDR1 is SQVTM, CDR2 ANQGSEA, per germline. This CDR3 has 14 residues. V shed 6 bases and J shed 1 base, with 15 bases lying between them. The CDR3: CSVERKWGNTEAFF. For the CDR3, the DNA is TGCAGCGTCGAGCGGAAGTGGGGGAACACTGAAGCTTTCTTT. The full variable domain, its missing parts supplied by reference TRBV29-1 and TRBJ1-1, is SAVISQKPSRDICQRGTSLTIQCQVDSQVTMMFWYRQQPGQSLTLIATANQGSEATYESGFVIDKFPISRPNLTFSTLTVSNMSPEDSSIYLCSVERKWGNTEAFFGQGTRLTVV.

This clonotype was detected ten times or more. The chain employs TRBV11-2 and TRBJ2-1; 7 nucleotides match TRBD1. Germline V gene sequence: CDR1 SGHAT, CDR2 FQNNGV. V lost 1 base, J lost 5 bases, and 5 bases stayed unmatched. This CDR3 comprises 15 residues. In DNA form, the CDR3 reads TGTGCCAGCAGCTTAGTTCGGGGACAGCACAATGAGCAGTTCTTC. Its protein is CASSLVRGQHNEQFF.

In this sample, this clonotype turned up many times. The CDR3 protein is CAWSLTAYNEQFF. CDR3 DNA sequence: TGTGCCTGGAGTCTTACAGCGTACAATGAGCAGTTCTTC. J is TRBJ2-1 and V is TRBV30; D not resolved. Trimming left V 2 bases short and J 4 bases short, with 9 bases between. The CDR3 spans 13 residues. CDR1 and CDR2 (germline): GTSNPN, SVGIG (reference sequence).

As concerns this clonotype: This likely came from a read error, as a far larger clone is one base away. The chain employs TRBV5-4 and TRBJ2-7; 10 nucleotides match TRBD2. Germline lookup yields CDR1 SGHNT and CDR2 YYREEE (reference sequence). This CDR3 has 15 amino acids. V dropped 0 bases and J dropped 7; count of bases not matched to a gene: 7. In DNA form, the CDR3 reads TGTGCCAGCAGCTTGGTGGCTAGCGGGGGCGATGAGCAGTACTTC. Its protein product is CASSLVASGGDEQYF.

This clonotype was found many times. The chain recombines TRBV18 with TRBJ1-1; 10 bases map to TRBD1. This CDR3 region has 15 residues. The trim removed 5 bases at V and 5 bases at J, leaving 8 bases unmatched. Germline assignment: CDR1 KGHSH and CDR2 LQKENI. CDR3 DNA sequence: TGTGCCAGCTCATCAGACAGGGGGCGAGGGACTGAAGCTTTCTTT. This gives the protein CASSSDRGRGTEAFF.

In its sample, this clonotype was seen many times. The genes are TRBV27 and TRBJ2-1; 12 positions agree with TRBD2. CDR3 length equals 15 residues. Germline CDR1 MNHEY, CDR2 SMNVEV (reference sequence). V shed 5 bases and J 8 bases; nucleotides not matched to a gene: 7. The DNA for the CDR3 is TGTGCCAGCAGTCCGCTAGCGGGAGGGCCACATGAGCAGTTCTTC. It encodes CASSPLAGGPHEQFF.

The CDR3: CASGTSAGLEQFF. As DNA, the CDR3 is TGTGCCAGCGGGACTAGCGCGGGGCTTGAGCAGTTCTTC. The chain employs TRBV19 and TRBJ2-1, with 10 positions matching TRBD2. CDR1 and CDR2 from the germline V gene are LNHDA and SQIVND (reference sequence). V was clipped by 9 bases and J by 9 bases; unmatched bases: 8. This CDR3 contains 13 residues.

This clonotype appeared once. V is TRBV5-1 and J is TRBJ2-1, with D perhaps TRBD1 or TRBD2 (6 bases each). Per germline, CDR1 SGHRS and CDR2 YFSETQ. V lost 2 bases to trimming and J lost 9 bases, with 21 bases between them. CDR3 length: 16 amino acids. For the CDR3, the DNA is TGCGCCAGCAGCTTATTATTACTAGTCGGGGGCGGTGAGCAGTTCTTC. This codes for CASSLLLLVGGGEQFF.

This clonotype showed up many times. V usage is TRBV27 and J usage is TRBJ1-1; tentative D call: TRBD1 (5 bases). V lost 5 bases and J 0 bases, leaving 16 bases between the germline ends. The germline CDR1 and CDR2 sequences are MNHEY and SMNVEV (reference sequence). The CDR3 runs 16 residues. Here the CDR3 reads CASSLQGGGMNTEAFF. The CDR3 bases are TGTGCCAGCAGTCTTCAGGGTGGGGGGATGAACACTGAAGCTTTCTTT.

As for this clonotype: Given a far larger clone just one base away, this is likely a sequencing read error. The CDR3 end shows no conserved phenylalanine or tryptophan, and so a read error is likely. The V and J genes are TRBV20-1 and TRBJ2-5, with D perhaps given as TRBD1 or TRBD2 (6 bases each). With the DNA end fitting TRBJ2-7 better, the J assignment may be wrong. This CDR3 has 15 amino acids. Germline-derived CDR1 and CDR2 are DFQATT and SNEGSKA (reference sequence). For the CDR3, the DNA is TGCAGTGCTAAGGCGAGGGGGGACCAGATCAGCGAGCAGTACTAC. Translated, it gives CSAKARGDQISEQYY.

In this sample, this clonotype turned up many times. Here the CDR3 reads CASSRGLDYEQYF. Here the CDR3 DNA reads TGCGCCAGCAGCCGTGGACTGGACTACGAGCAGTACTTC. V gene TRBV4-1 combines with J gene TRBJ2-7; TRBD2 might be the D (5 bases). The germline gives CDR1 MGHRA, CDR2 YSYEKL. Trimming left V 4 bases short and J 3 bases short, with 10 bases between. The CDR3 contains 13 residues.

This clonotype was detected many times. V and J are TRBV19 and TRBJ2-2, with 15 bases fitting TRBD2. The CDR3 runs to 18 residues. V lost 7 bases to trimming and J lost 4 bases; unmatched junction nucleotides: 10. Germline loops: CDR1 LNHDA, CDR2 SQIVND (reference sequence). The CDR3 DNA sequence: TGTGCCAGTACCGGTGGGACTAGCGGGAGGTCGCTCACCGGGGAGCTGTTTTTT. It yields the protein CASTGGTSGRSLTGELFF.

This clonotype was observed at least ten times. The chain recombines TRBV5-3 with TRBJ2-1, with 11 nucleotides matching TRBD1. TRBV5-3 is filed as an ORF, its function uncertain. The CDR3 consists of 16 residues. V trimming: 5 bases; J trimming: 0 bases; junction bases outside the gene matches: 4. Here the CDR3 DNA reads TGTGCCAGAAGGGCCGGGACAGGGGGCTCCTACAATGAGCAGTTCTTC. Protein product: CARRAGTGGSYNEQFF.

This clonotype was recorded at least ten times. The rearrangement links TRBV5-1 to TRBJ2-2, with a weak D call TRBD2 (5 bases). Germline lookup yields CDR1 SGHRS and CDR2 YFSETQ. Trimming left V 0 bases short and J 2 bases short, with 11 bases between. CDR3 size: 16 residues. The CDR3 sequence is CASSLVTGFNTGELFF. The CDR3 nucleotides read TGCGCCAGCAGCTTGGTGACGGGATTCAACACCGGGGAGCTGTTTTTT. The variable domain in full, completed from reference TRBV5-1 and TRBJ2-2, reads KAGVTQTPRYLIKTRGQQVTLSCSPISGHRSVSWYQQTPGQGLQFLFEYFSETQRNKGNFPGRFSGRQFSNSRSEMNVSTLELGDSALYLCASSLVTGFNTGELFFGEGSRLTVL.

This clonotype appeared many times. The V call is TRBV12-3 or TRBV12-4, the J call TRBJ1-5; D gene unclear. This CDR3 comprises 13 residues. The V end was cut by 3 bases, the J end by 7 bases, with 10 bases between. CDR3 region: CASSFSTDQPQHF. The CDR3 DNA reads TGTGCCAGCAGTTTTTCCACCGACCAGCCCCAGCATTTT.

This clonotype came up many times. The chain employs TRBV7-9 and TRBJ2-1; 9 nucleotides match TRBD2. The CDR3 totals 15 residues. Germline V gene data show CDR1 as SEHNR and CDR2 as FQNEAQ (reference sequence). Trimming took 8 bases from V and 5 from J; bases not matched to a gene: 10. CDR3 sequence (DNA): TGTGCCAGCCGGGCTAGCGGGATGAGCCACAATGAGCAGTTCTTC. Its translation: CASRASGMSHNEQFF.

This clonotype was detected ten times or more. The V gene is TRBV21-1, the J gene TRBJ1-5; the DNA was not used to check the table's D call, TRBD1. TRBV21-1 is a recognized pseudogene. The CDR3 extends over 17 amino acids. The CDR3 sequence is CASSKDGAGNSNQPQHF. CDR3 coding DNA: TGTGCCAGCAGCAAAGATGGGGCAGGGAATAGCAATCAGCCCCAGCATTTT.

As concerns this clonotype: Given a far larger clone just one base away, this is likely a sequencing read error. The V and J genes are TRBV15 and TRBJ2-7, with unresolved D. The CDR3 contains 14 residues. The V end lost 5 bases, the J end lost 5 bases, and 16 bases lay between the germline ends. Germline V lookup: CDR1 LNHNV, CDR2 YYDKDF (reference sequence). CDR3 loop: CATSRPRFRDEQYF. CDR3 DNA: TGTGCCACCAGCCGCCCCCGATTTCGGGACGAGCAGTACTTC.

This clonotype was observed at least ten times. The chain combines TRBV10-3 with TRBJ1-1; D gene ambiguous. This CDR3 has 12 residues. V was shortened by 6 bases and J by 2 bases, with 7 bases between the two germline ends. Germline assignment: CDR1 ENHRY and CDR2 SYGVKD. CDR3 in amino acids: CAIRMTNTEAFF. The CDR3 region has the DNA TGTGCCATCAGGATGACCAACACTGAAGCTTTCTTT.

This clonotype has a count of ten or more. The rearrangement joins TRBV30 to TRBJ2-3; 9 bases map to TRBD2. This CDR3 is 17 amino acids long. The germline gives CDR1 GTSNPN, CDR2 SVGIG (reference sequence). The trim removed 8 bases at V and 0 bases at J, leaving 15 bases unmatched. The DNA for the CDR3 is TGTGCCGAGGGTTTTGGAGCGGGGGGTCCTAGCACAGATACGCAGTATTTT. This codes for CAEGFGAGGPSTDTQYF.

There are a few counts of this clonotype. The V gene is TRBV5-1, the J gene TRBJ1-1, with D perhaps matching TRBD1 (5 bases). Germline V gives CDR1 SGHRS, CDR2 YFSETQ. V lost 4 bases and J lost 3, with 7 bases in between. The CDR3 covers 12 residues. CDR3: CASSRGDTEAFF. The CDR3 DNA reads as TGCGCCAGCAGCAGGGGCGACACTGAAGCTTTCTTT.

This clonotype was picked up a small number of times. A far larger clone is only one base removed, so a read error is likely. V and J are TRBV4-1 and TRBJ2-3; 11 nucleotides line up with TRBD2. The CDR3 covers 16 residues. Germline-derived CDR1 and CDR2 are MGHRA and YSYEKL. CDR3 loop: CASRPVSTSGVDMQYF. In DNA, the CDR3 is TGCGCCAGCAGGCCCGTATCGACTAGCGGGGTAGATATGCAGTATTTT.

This clonotype has at least ten counts. The chain has TRBV3-1 and TRBJ1-2, with a possible D match to TRBD1 (6 bases). Looked up from germline, CDR1 is LGHDT and CDR2 is YNNKEL (reference sequence). The CDR3 is 15 residues long. V lost 2 bases to trimming and J lost 4 bases, with 14 bases between them. CDR3 amino acids: CASSQYPGTFYGYTF. The DNA of the CDR3 is TGTGCCAGCAGCCAATACCCCGGGACATTCTATGGCTACACCTTC.

This clonotype has ten or more counts. V gene TRBV20-1 combines with J gene TRBJ2-4; D ambiguous. V was shortened by 0 bases and J by 8 bases, with 11 bases between the two germline ends. Germline CDR1 DFQATT, CDR2 SNEGSKA (reference sequence). The length of the CDR3 is 13 residues. CDR3 protein: CSARDRAGDIQYF. The CDR3 nucleotides read TGCAGTGCTAGAGATAGGGCTGGGGACATTCAGTACTTC.

This clonotype was recorded many times. The chain recombines TRBV20-1 with TRBJ2-1, with 8 bases matching TRBD2. Germline lookup yields CDR1 DFQATT and CDR2 SNEGSKA (reference sequence). The J segment lost 3 bases and the V segment lost 6 bases, leaving 16 bases of the junction unmatched. This CDR3 is built from 17 residues. This CDR3 is CSAPDAGGPSFYNEQFF. DNA of the CDR3: TGCAGTGCCCCCGATGCGGGAGGCCCCTCGTTCTACAATGAGCAGTTCTTC.

This clonotype was recorded at least ten times. The J gene is TRBJ1-5, the V gene TRBV12-3 or TRBV12-4; D unclear. The CDR3 has 14 residues. V lost 5 bases and J lost 6, with 14 bases in between. The CDR3: CASSPGSPGQPQHF. The CDR3 DNA reads as TGTGCCAGCAGTCCCGGGAGCCCAGGTCAGCCCCAGCATTTT.

The chain has TRBV6-1 and TRBJ2-1; D may be TRBD2 (5 bases). Trimming shortened V by 5 bases and J by 4 bases, and 18 bases separated the two germline ends. Germline V lookup: CDR1 MNHNS, CDR2 SASEGT. CDR3 size: 16 residues. The CDR3 sequence: CASSSPAGGLYNEQFF. DNA of the CDR3: TGTGCCAGCAGTTCCCCGGCTGGCGGGCTATACAATGAGCAGTTCTTC.

At least ten counts were recorded for this clonotype. The genes are TRBV5-1 and TRBJ2-1; D perhaps matches TRBD2 (6 bases). Trimming took off 0 bases at V and 10 bases at J, with 17 bases between the two ends. This CDR3 spans 15 amino acids. The germline CDR1 and CDR2 sequences are SGHRS and YFSETQ. In DNA form, the CDR3 reads TGCGCCAGCAGCTTGGCATCTTCGGAGGGTGAGGAGCAGTTCTTC. It codes for CASSLASSEGEEQFF.

This clonotype was picked up many times. The V and J genes are TRBV6-1 and TRBJ2-5; D could derive from TRBD1 or TRBD2 (5 bases each). Looked up from germline, CDR1 is MNHNS and CDR2 is SASEGT. CDR3 size: 13 residues. V lost 5 bases, J lost 4 bases, and 11 bases lay in between. CDR3 amino acids: CASSRERGETQYF. The CDR3 coding sequence is TGTGCCAGCAGTCGTGAGAGGGGAGAGACCCAGTACTTC.

This clonotype has more than one count but fewer than ten. The V gene is TRBV7-2, the J gene TRBJ2-5, with D unresolved. The CDR3 spans 15 residues. CDR1 is SGHTA and CDR2 is FQGNSA in the germline V gene. V was cut by 4 bases and J by 2 bases, with 14 bases left in between. CDR3 coding DNA: TGTGCCAGCAGCTACAAAGACACTTTTCAAGAGACCCAGTACTTC. As protein: CASSYKDTFQETQYF.